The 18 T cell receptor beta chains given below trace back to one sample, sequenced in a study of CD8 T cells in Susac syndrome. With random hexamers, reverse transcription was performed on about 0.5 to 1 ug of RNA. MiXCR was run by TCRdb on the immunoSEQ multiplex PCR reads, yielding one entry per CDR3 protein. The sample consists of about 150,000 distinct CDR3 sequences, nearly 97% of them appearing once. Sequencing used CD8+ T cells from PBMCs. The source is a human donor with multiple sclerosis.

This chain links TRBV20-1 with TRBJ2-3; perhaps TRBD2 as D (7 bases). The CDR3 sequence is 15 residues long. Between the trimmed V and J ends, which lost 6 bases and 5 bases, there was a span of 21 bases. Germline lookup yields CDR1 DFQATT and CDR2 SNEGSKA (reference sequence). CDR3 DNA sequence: TGCAGTGCCCCCTCGGACGGGGGGCTCAGAGATACGCAGTATTTT. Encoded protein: CSAPSDGGLRDTQYF.

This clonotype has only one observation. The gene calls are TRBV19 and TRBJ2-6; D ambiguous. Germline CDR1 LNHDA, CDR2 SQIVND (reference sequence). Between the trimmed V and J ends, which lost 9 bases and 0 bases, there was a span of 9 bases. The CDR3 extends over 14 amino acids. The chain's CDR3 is CASRHISGANVLTF. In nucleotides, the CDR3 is TGTGCCAGCAGACACATCTCTGGGGCCAACGTCCTGACTTTC.

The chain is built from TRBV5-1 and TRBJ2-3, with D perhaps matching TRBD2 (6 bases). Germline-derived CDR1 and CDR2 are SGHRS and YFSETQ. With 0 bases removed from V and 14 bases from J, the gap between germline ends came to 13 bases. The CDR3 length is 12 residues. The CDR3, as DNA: TGCGCCAGCAGCTTGGGGAGGGCCTGGTGGTATTTT. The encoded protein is CASSLGRAWWYF.

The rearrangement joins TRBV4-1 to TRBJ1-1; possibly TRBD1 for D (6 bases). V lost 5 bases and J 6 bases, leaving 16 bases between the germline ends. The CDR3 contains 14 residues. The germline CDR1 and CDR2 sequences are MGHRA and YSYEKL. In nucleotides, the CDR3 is TGCGCCAGCAGCTTCTCCATGGGGGCCTCTGAAGCTTTCTTT. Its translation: CASSFSMGASEAFF.

Here the CDR3 DNA reads TGTGCCAGCAGTTCCACACGACCGGGGATAACGAACACCGGGGAGCTGTTTTTT. Translated: CASSSTRPGITNTGELFF. The genes are TRBV6-5 and TRBJ2-2; TRBD2 might be the D (5 bases). V was clipped by 4 bases and J by 0 bases, with 18 bases between them. This CDR3 comprises 18 residues. Germline V lookup: CDR1 MNHEY, CDR2 SVGAGI.

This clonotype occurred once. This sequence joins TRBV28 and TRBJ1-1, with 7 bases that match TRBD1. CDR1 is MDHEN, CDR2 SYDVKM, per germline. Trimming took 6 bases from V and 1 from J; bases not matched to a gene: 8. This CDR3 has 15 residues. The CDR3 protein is CASRPSGQKNTEAFF. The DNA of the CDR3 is TGTGCCAGCAGACCCTCGGGACAGAAGAACACTGAAGCTTTCTTT. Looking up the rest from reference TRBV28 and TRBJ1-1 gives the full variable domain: DVKVTQSSRYLVKRTGEKVFLECVQDMDHENMFWYRQDPGLGLRLIYFSYDVKMKEKGDIPEGYSVSREKKERFSLILESASTNQTSMYLCASRPSGQKNTEAFFGQGTRLTVV.

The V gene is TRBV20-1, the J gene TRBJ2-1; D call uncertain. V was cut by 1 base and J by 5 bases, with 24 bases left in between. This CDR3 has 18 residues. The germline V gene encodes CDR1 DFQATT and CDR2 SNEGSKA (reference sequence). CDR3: CSARVSHENSTPHNEQFF. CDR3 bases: TGCAGTGCTAGAGTTTCCCACGAGAACTCCACACCCCACAATGAGCAGTTCTTC.

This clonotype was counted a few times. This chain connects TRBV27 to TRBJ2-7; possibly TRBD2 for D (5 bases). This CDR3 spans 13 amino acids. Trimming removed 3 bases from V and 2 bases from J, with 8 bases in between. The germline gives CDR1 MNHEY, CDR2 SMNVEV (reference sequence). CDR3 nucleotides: TGTGCCAGCAGTTTCCGGGGTCCCTACGAGCAGTACTTC. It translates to CASSFRGPYEQYF.

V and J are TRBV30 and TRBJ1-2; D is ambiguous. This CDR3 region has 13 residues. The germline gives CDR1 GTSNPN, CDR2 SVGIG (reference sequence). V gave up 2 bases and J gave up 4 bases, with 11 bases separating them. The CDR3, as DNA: TGTGCCTGGAGTCCGGGAGATCTCTATGGCTACACCTTC. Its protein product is CAWSPGDLYGYTF.

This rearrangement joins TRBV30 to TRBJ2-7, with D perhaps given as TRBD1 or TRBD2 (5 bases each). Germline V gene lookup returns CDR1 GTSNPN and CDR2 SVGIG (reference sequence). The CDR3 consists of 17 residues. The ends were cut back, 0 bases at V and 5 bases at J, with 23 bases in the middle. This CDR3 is CAWSVRGASQDPDEQYV. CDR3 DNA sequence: TGTGCCTGGAGTGTAAGAGGGGCTAGCCAGGATCCAGACGAGCAGTACGTC.

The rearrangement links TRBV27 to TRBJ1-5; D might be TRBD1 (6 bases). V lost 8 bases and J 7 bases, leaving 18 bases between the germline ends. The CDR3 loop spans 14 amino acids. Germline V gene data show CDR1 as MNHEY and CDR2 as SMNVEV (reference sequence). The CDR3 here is CASALGGHGQPQHF. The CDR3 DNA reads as TGTGCCAGCGCCCTCGGGGGGCACGGGCAGCCCCAGCATTTT.

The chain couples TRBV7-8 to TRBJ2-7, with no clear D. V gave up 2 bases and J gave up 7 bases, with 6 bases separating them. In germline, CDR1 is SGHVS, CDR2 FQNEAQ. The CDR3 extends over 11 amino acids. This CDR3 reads CASSLLREQYV. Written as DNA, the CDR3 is TGTGCCAGCAGCTTACTGCGGGAGCAGTACGTC.

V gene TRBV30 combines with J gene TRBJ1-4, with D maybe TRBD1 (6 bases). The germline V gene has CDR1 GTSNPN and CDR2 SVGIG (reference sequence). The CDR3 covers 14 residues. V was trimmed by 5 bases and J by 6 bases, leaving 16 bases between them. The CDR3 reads CAWAPDSSDEKLFF. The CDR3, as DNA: TGTGCCTGGGCCCCGGACAGCTCCGATGAAAAACTGTTTTTT.

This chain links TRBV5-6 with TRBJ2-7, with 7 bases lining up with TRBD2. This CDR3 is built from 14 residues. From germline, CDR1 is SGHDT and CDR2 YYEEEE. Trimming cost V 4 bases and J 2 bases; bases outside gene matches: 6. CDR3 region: CASSQSTSAYEQYV. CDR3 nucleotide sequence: TGTGCCAGCAGCCAATCTACTAGCGCCTACGAGCAGTACGTC.

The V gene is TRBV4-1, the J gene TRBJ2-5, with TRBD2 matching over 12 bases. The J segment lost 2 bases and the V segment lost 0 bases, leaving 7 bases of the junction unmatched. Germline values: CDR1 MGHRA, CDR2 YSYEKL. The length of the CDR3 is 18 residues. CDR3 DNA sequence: TGCGCCAGCAGCCAAGATGGTCTAGCGGGGGGGATACAAGAGACCCAGTACTTC. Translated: CASSQDGLAGGIQETQYF.

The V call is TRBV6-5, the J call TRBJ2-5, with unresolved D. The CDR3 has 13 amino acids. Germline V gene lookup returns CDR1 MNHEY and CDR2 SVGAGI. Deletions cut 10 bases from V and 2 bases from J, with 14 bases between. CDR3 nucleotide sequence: TGTGCCACCCGAGGCAGGATGCAAGAGACCCAGTACTTC. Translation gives CATRGRMQETQYF.

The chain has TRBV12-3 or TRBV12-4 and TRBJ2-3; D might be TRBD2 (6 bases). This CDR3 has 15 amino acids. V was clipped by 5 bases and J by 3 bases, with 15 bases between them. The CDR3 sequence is CASSLTGLTTDTQYF. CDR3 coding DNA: TGTGCCAGCAGTCTAACGGGACTTACGACAGATACGCAGTATTTT.

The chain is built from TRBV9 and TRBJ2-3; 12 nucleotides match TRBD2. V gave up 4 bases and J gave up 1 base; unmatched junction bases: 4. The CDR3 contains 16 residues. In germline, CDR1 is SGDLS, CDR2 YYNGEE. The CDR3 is CASSTGLAGRTDTQYF. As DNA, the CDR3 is TGTGCCAGCAGCACTGGACTAGCGGGACGCACAGATACGCAGTATTTT.